These T cell receptor beta chains were read from a single sample in a study of control samples from healthy donors and cancer patients. Sequencing used immunoSEQ multiplex PCR; TCRdb keeps in-frame clones, though not all of them. The sample lists about 120,000 clones; over 90% were seen once. The specimen was blood. Every receptor here comes from a man younger than 45 in good health. The CDR3 runs from the conserved cysteine through the conserved F or W. D genes are given only for firm matches. Clone size, where shown, is once, few, many, or a class for clones that have expanded.

size	V	D	J	CDR3	DNA
.	TRBV19	.	TRBJ1-1	CALVGPNTEAFF	TGTGCCCTTGTGGGACCCAACACTGAAGCTTTCTTT
.	TRBV30	.	TRBJ2-5	CAWSVSLIKETQYF	TGTGCCTGGAGTGTTAGCTTAATCAAAGAGACCCAGTACTTC
.	TRBV9	.	TRBJ1-1	CASSFGQSNTEAFF	TGTGCCAGCAGCTTTGGACAGTCGAACACTGAAGCTTTCTTT
.	TRBV7-2	.	TRBJ2-1	CASSLARGPYNEQFF	TGTGCCAGCAGCTTAGCCAGGGGTCCATACAATGAGCAGTTCTTC
.	TRBV28	.	TRBJ1-3	CASSFSREGSGNTIYF	TGTGCCAGCAGTTTTTCCAGGGAGGGATCTGGAAACACCATATATTTT
.	TRBV2	.	TRBJ1-6	CASMRSLNNSPLHF	TGTGCCAGCATGCGCAGCTTAAATAATTCACCCCTCCACTTT
.	TRBV19	.	TRBJ1-4	CASSIKRLANEKLFF	TGTGCCAGTAGTATAAAGCGGCTCGCTAATGAAAAACTGTTTTTT
.	TRBV5-1	.	TRBJ1-2	CASSSSVGGARGYTF	TGCGCCAGCAGCTCCTCCGTGGGGGGGGCGCGAGGCTACACCTTC
once	TRBV7-9	.	TRBJ2-2	CASIIRAGELFF	TGTGCCAGCATCATACGGGCCGGGGAGCTGTTTTTT
.	TRBV19	TRBD1	TRBJ1-2	CASSGQNQGTGYGYTF	TGTGCCAGTTCCGGACAAAACCAAGGGACAGGGTATGGCTACACCTTC
.	TRBV7-8	.	TRBJ2-2	CASSLVEGGLANTGELFF	TGTGCCAGCAGCTTAGTTGAGGGTGGGCTGGCGAACACCGGGGAGCTGTTTTTT
.	TRBV7-8	.	TRBJ1-4	CASRRPNEKLFF	TGTGCCAGCAGACGTCCTAATGAAAAACTGTTTTTT
.	TRBV5-8	TRBD2	TRBJ2-5	CASSFSKRGVETQYF	TGTGCCAGCAGCTTCAGCAAGCGGGGGGTGGAGACCCAGTACTTC
.	TRBV19	.	TRBJ1-5	CASSYGNQPQHF	TGTGCCAGTAGTTATGGCAATCAGCCCCAGCATTTT
.	TRBV5-1	.	TRBJ1-5	CASSEDPGGDQPQHF	TGCGCCAGCAGCGAGGACCCCGGGGGGGATCAGCCCCAGCATTTT
.	TRBV12-2	.	TRBJ2-1	CASRSRRDFTDNEQFF	TGTGCAAGTCGCTCCCGCCGGGACTTCACTGACAATGAGCAGTTCTTC
.	TRBV7-9	TRBD2	TRBJ2-7	CASSPRAAGGLDEQYF	TGTGCCAGCAGCCCCAGGGCGGCGGGGGGGCTCGACGAGCAGTACTTC
.	TRBV9	TRBD2	TRBJ2-1	CASSVVPSGPYNEQFF	TGTGCCAGCAGCGTAGTTCCTAGCGGCCCCTACAATGAGCAGTTCTTC
.	TRBV5-6	TRBD1	TRBJ2-7	CASSPGQGFYEQYF	TGTGCCAGCAGCCCCGGACAGGGATTTTACGAGCAGTACTTC
.	TRBV7-9	.	TRBJ1-5	CASSPPGGDQPQHF	TGTGCCAGCAGCCCCCCAGGAGGGGATCAGCCCCAGCATTTT
.	TRBV14	.	TRBJ2-7	CASSQDGARARTYEQYF	TGTGCCAGCAGCCAAGATGGGGCCCGCGCCCGAACCTACGAGCAGTACTTC
.	TRBV7-9	TRBD1	TRBJ2-7	CASSPPDREKYF	TGTGCCAGCAGCCCGCCGGACAGGGAGAAGTACTTC
.	TRBV6-1	.	TRBJ2-1	CASSESYLEDEQFF	TGTGCCAGCAGTGAATCCTACCTAGAGGATGAGCAGTTCTTC
.	TRBV5-1	.	TRBJ1-1	CASSPPPGDTEAFF	TGCGCCAGCAGCCCGCCTCCTGGGGACACTGAAGCTTTCTTT
.	TRBV6-6	.	TRBJ2-1	CASSSGTRTGGGQFF	TGTGCCAGCAGTTCCGGGACAAGAACGGGAGGTGGGCAGTTCTTC
.	TRBV5-1	.	TRBJ2-6	CASSGDISSGANVLTF	TGCGCCAGCAGCGGGGACATTAGCTCTGGGGCCAACGTCCTGACTTTC
.	TRBV5-1	TRBD2	TRBJ2-1	CASSFERGSGQFF	TGCGCCAGCAGCTTCGAGCGGGGGTCGGGACAGTTCTTC
.	TRBV6-5	.	TRBJ1-1	CASSYPTGPAAEAFF	TGTGCCAGCAGTTACCCTACGGGGCCAGCGGCTGAAGCTTTCTTT
.	TRBV6-2/TRBV6-3	.	TRBJ2-1	CASSPGTNNEQFF	TGTGCCAGCAGCCCAGGGACAAACAATGAGCAGTTCTTC
.	TRBV20-1	TRBD1	TRBJ1-2	CSANDRGGYTF	TGCAGTGCTAACGACAGGGGTGGCTACACCTTC
.	TRBV7-2	.	TRBJ1-1	CASSPETTVNTEAFF	TGTGCCAGCAGCCCAGAAACGACAGTTAACACTGAAGCTTTCTTT
.	TRBV5-1	.	TRBJ1-5	CASSLQGNSNQPQHF	TGCGCCAGCAGCTTACAGGGAAATAGCAATCAGCCCCAGCATTTT
.	TRBV6-5	.	TRBJ2-7	CASSYDMYSYEQYF	TGTGCCAGCAGTTACGACATGTACTCCTACGAGCAGTACTTC
.	TRBV19	.	TRBJ1-2	CASSIAPFTGYGYTF	TGTGCCAGTAGTATAGCCCCGTTTACAGGGTATGGCTACACCTTC
.	TRBV15	TRBD1	TRBJ1-5	CATSRRDRAQQPQHF	TGTGCCACCAGCAGGAGGGACAGGGCCCAACAGCCCCAGCATTTT
.	TRBV7-9	.	TRBJ1-1	CASSLLNTEAFF	TGTGCCAGCAGCTTACTGAACACTGAAGCTTTCTTT
.	TRBV10-3	TRBD1	TRBJ1-1	CAISEISGGTEAFF	TGTGCCATCAGTGAAATCTCAGGGGGCACTGAAGCTTTCTTT
.	TRBV19	TRBD1	TRBJ1-4	CASRMPRRTGNEKLFF	TGTGCCAGTAGGATGCCGAGGAGGACAGGGAATGAAAAACTGTTTTTT
.	TRBV5-1	.	TRBJ1-1	CASSGDGGTEAFF	TGCGCCAGCAGCGGGGATGGGGGCACTGAAGCTTTCTTT